This T cell receptor (beta chain) was observed in a study of persistence of HIV-infected CD4 T cells. Background on the study: Donors had been on suppressive ART for a median of roughly eight years.

Study-level points and caveats: CMV- and Gag-responding cells had lower TCRbeta richness than CD3/CD28-responding cells.

About this clone itself: Its cognate antigen is unknown.

This nonspecific control used anti-CD3/anti-CD28 bead stimulation of CD4+ T cells. CD4+ T cells upregulating both CD40 ligand and CD69 were sorted as responding cells. Adults with HIV-1 started suppressive ART while chronically infected. PBMCs were depleted of CD8+ T cells before stimulation. Germline V gene sequence: CDR1 SGHTA, CDR2 FQGTGA. The V and J ends lost 4 bases and 7 bases respectively, with 11 bases between them. The CDR3 runs 14 residues. Sequencing used immunoSEQ version 4 in survey mode. The assay was immunoSEQ multiplex PCR, and TCRdb's table has in-frame clones only and misses some. The sample yields some 49,000 clones, 85% to 90% seen once.

The source of this sequence is an adult woman with HIV who was CMV-seropositive. The source was CD4+ T cells sorted from PBMCs after approximately 19-hour stimulation, collected from a patient who received antiretroviral therapy. V and J are TRBV7-3 and TRBJ1-6; no clear D. For the CDR3, the DNA is TGTGCCAGCAGCTCGACTCGAGGGAATTCACCCCTCCACTTT. It yields the protein CASSSTRGNSPLHF. The whole variable domain, remainder taken from reference TRBV7-3 and TRBJ1-6, is GAGVSQTPSNKVTEKGKYVELRCDPISGHTALYWYRQSLGQGPEFLIYFQGTGAADDSGLPNDRFFAVRPEGSVSTLKIQRTERGDSAVYLCASSSTRGNSPLHFGNGTRLTVT.